Listed here are 31 T cell receptor beta chains from one sample, sequenced in a study of CD8 T cells in ankylosing spondylitis. TCRdb re-analysed the 5' RACE reads in MiXCR, keeping a single row per CDR3 protein. The table lists 150,000 or so distinct CDR3 sequences, about a sixth of them singletons. Sequenced input: blood, either unsorted or a sorted T cell fraction (not recorded which). Receptor source: a male donor with ankylosing spondylitis or in good health (not recorded which).

The chain carries TRBV9 and TRBJ1-2; TRBD1 matches at 9 bases. This CDR3 contains 14 residues. Germline trimming cut 0 bases from V and 5 bases from J; bases unmatched to any gene: 2. CDR1 is SGDLS and CDR2 is YYNGEE in the germline V gene. CDR3 coding DNA: TGTGCCAGCAGCGTAGCCGGGACAGGGTATGGCTACACCTTC. Translation: CASSVAGTGYGYTF.

This clonotype was recorded at least ten times. The V and J genes are TRBV18 and TRBJ2-3; D ambiguous. V was cut by 2 bases and J by 4 bases, with 1 base left in between. Germline V CDR1 and CDR2: KGHSH, LQKENI. CDR3 length: 11 amino acids. The CDR3 DNA sequence: TGTGCCAGCTCACCAGCAGATACGCAGTATTTT. Encoded protein: CASSPADTQYF.

This chain uses TRBV6-1 with TRBJ1-2; no reliable D call. In germline, CDR1 is MNHNS, CDR2 SASEGT. The V and J ends lost 8 bases and 8 bases respectively, with 15 bases between them. The CDR3 loop spans 12 amino acids. CDR3 loop: CASATHGFGYTF. The CDR3 coding sequence is TGTGCCAGCGCGACTCACGGTTTCGGCTACACCTTC.

This clonotype was seen a handful of times. V usage is TRBV5-4 and J usage is TRBJ2-3; 7 bases align to TRBD1. Germline values: CDR1 SGHNT, CDR2 YYREEE (reference sequence). The CDR3 extends over 15 amino acids. J was trimmed by 5 bases and V by 2 bases; bases with no gene match: 8. CDR3 in DNA: TGTGCCAGCAGCTTCTGGACAGGCTACGGAGATACGCAGTATTTT. Translated: CASSFWTGYGDTQYF. The complete variable domain, with remaining parts taken from reference TRBV5-4 and TRBJ2-3, reads ETGVTQSPTHLIKTRGQQVTLRCSSQSGHNTVSWYQQALGQGPQFIFQYYREEENGRGNFPPRFSGLQFPNYSSELNVNALELDDSALYLCASSFWTGYGDTQYFGPGTRLTVL.

This rearrangement joins TRBV5-1 to TRBJ2-7; 10 nucleotides agree with TRBD2. J lost 0 bases, V lost 4 bases, and 7 bases had no gene match. The CDR3 spans 16 residues. The germline CDR1 and CDR2 sequences are SGHRS and YFSETQ. CDR3 amino acids: CASSPTSGTSSYEQYF. The CDR3 bases are TGCGCCAGCAGCCCCACTAGCGGGACAAGCTCCTACGAGCAGTACTTC. Filled out from reference TRBV5-1 and TRBJ2-7, the complete variable domain reads KAGVTQTPRYLIKTRGQQVTLSCSPISGHRSVSWYQQTPGQGLQFLFEYFSETQRNKGNFPGRFSGRQFSNSRSEMNVSTLELGDSALYLCASSPTSGTSSYEQYFGPGTRLTVT.

This clonotype was seen at least ten times. This chain uses TRBV5-6 with TRBJ2-4; tentative D call: TRBD2 (6 bases). Germline CDR1 and CDR2: SGHDT and YYEEEE. The CDR3 has 19 amino acids. V lost 0 bases and J 7 bases, leaving 26 bases between the germline ends. The CDR3, as DNA: TGTGCCAGCAGCTTGGGTTTCCCGTCCGGGAGTTTACATAAGAACATTCAGTACTTC. Translated, it gives CASSLGFPSGSLHKNIQYF.

Concerning this clonotype itself: This sequence may be a read error, since a much larger clone differs from it by one base. The DNA is left out, because the CDR3 cannot be placed on it with certainty; the CDR3 is given as TCRdb lists it. CDR3 protein: CASSLAWGSGANVPTF. The V call is TRBV7-9, the J call TRBJ2-6. The CDR3 is 16 residues long, ends included. Germline V CDR1 and CDR2: SEHNR, FQNEAQ (reference sequence).

This chain links TRBV12-3 or TRBV12-4 with TRBJ2-6; TRBD2 matches at 9 bases. The CDR3 has 18 amino acids. After removal of 5 bases from V and 0 bases from J, the junction contained 8 bases not matched to a gene. CDR3 in amino acids: CASSHTRGRASGANVLTF. CDR3 DNA: TGTGCCAGCAGTCATACCCGCGGGAGGGCCTCTGGGGCCAACGTCCTGACTTTC.

This clonotype was recorded many times. The CDR3 region is CASSPRLAGAGDTQYF. The DNA of the CDR3 is TGCGCCAGCAGCCCGAGACTAGCGGGAGCTGGAGATACGCAGTATTTT. The chain couples TRBV5-1 to TRBJ2-3; 12 positions match TRBD2. The CDR3 runs 16 residues. Germline CDR1 SGHRS, CDR2 YFSETQ. Trimming took 4 bases from V and 5 from J; bases not matched to a gene: 8.

Worth noting for this clonotype: Possible read error: a much larger clone is one base away. The chain couples TRBV5-1 to TRBJ2-3; 7 bases agree with TRBD1. The CDR3 covers 13 residues. Germline CDR1 SGHRS, CDR2 YFSETQ. The CDR3 DNA follows: TGCGCCAGCAGTCTGGACAGGCTGGATACGCGGTATTTT. This translates into CASSLDRLDTRYF. The full variable domain, with the rest looked up from reference TRBV5-1 and TRBJ2-3, is KAGVTQTPRYLIKTRGQQVTLSCSPISGHRSVSWYQQTPGQGLQFLFEYFSETQRNKGNFPGRFSGRQFSNSRSEMNVSTLELGDSALYLCASSLDRLDTRYFGPGTRLTVL.

At least ten counts were recorded for this clonotype. V is TRBV28 and J is TRBJ2-7; either TRBD1 or TRBD2 may fit D (5 bases each). Trimming took off 7 bases at V and 0 bases at J, with 16 bases between the two ends. This CDR3 has 15 amino acids. Looked up from germline, CDR1 is MDHEN and CDR2 is SYDVKM. The CDR3, as DNA: TGTGCCAGCACCAGGGACCTTTCAACCTCCTACGAGCAGTACTTC. Protein: CASTRDLSTSYEQYF.

This clonotype occurred a few times. The chain uses TRBV7-9 and TRBJ2-1, with D perhaps TRBD1 or TRBD2 (5 bases each). The CDR3 has 12 amino acids. The germline CDR1 and CDR2 sequences are SEHNR and FQNEAQ (reference sequence). V was clipped by 4 bases and J by 7 bases, with 8 bases between them. CDR3 nucleotides: TGTGCCAGCAGCTCCGGGGCTAATGAGCAGTTCTTC. Encoded protein: CASSSGANEQFF.

As concerns this clonotype: Sequence at one end of the junction differs from germline and may be a read error. This sequence joins TRBV29-1 and TRBJ2-3, with D possibly being TRBD1 (6 bases). Germline V CDR1 and CDR2: SQVTM, ANQGSEA. The CDR3 extends over 14 amino acids. The CDR3 DNA reads as TGCGGCGTTACAGGGAAGGCCTCCCCAGATACGCAGTATTTT. This sequence encodes CGVTGKASPDTQYF.

This chain connects TRBV2 to TRBJ2-1, with TRBD2 matching over 11 bases. The germline V gene encodes CDR1 SNHLY and CDR2 FYNNEI. With 0 bases clipped from V and 3 bases from J, the junction kept 4 bases outside the gene matches. The CDR3 runs to 17 residues. The CDR3 DNA sequence: TGTGCCAGCAGTGAAGCCGAGACTAGCGGGAACTACAATGAGCAGTTCTTC. The encoded protein is CASSEAETSGNYNEQFF.

There are many counts of this clonotype. The gene calls are TRBV5-1 and TRBJ1-1; tentatively, D is TRBD1 (5 bases). Germline V gene lookup returns CDR1 SGHRS and CDR2 YFSETQ. V dropped 1 base and J dropped 4 bases, with 11 bases sitting between them. There are 14 residues in the CDR3. CDR3 residues: CASSLMRGATEAFF. CDR3 nucleotides: TGCGCCAGCAGCTTGATGCGGGGCGCCACTGAAGCTTTCTTT.

Only a few counts were recorded for this clonotype. DNA of the CDR3: TGTGCCATCAGCTGGACTAAAAATGAGCAGTTCTTC. It encodes CAISWTKNEQFF. The gene calls are TRBV10-3 and TRBJ2-1; TRBD2 is a possible D gene (6 bases). The CDR3 contains 12 residues. The V end was cut by 6 bases, the J end by 7 bases, with 10 bases between. Per germline, CDR1 ENHRY and CDR2 SYGVKD.

The chain is built from TRBV7-2 and TRBJ1-2; D not certain. With 8 bases removed from V and 2 bases from J, the gap between germline ends came to 12 bases. The CDR3 length is 13 residues. Germline loops: CDR1 SGHTA, CDR2 FQGNSA. Here the CDR3 reads CASRVLDNYGYTF. In DNA form, the CDR3 reads TGTGCCAGCCGAGTTTTGGACAACTATGGCTACACCTTC. The whole variable domain, filled in from reference TRBV7-2 and TRBJ1-2, reads GAGVSQSPSNKVTEKGKDVELRCDPISGHTALYWYRQSLGQGLEFLIYFQGNSAPDKSGLPSDRFSAERTGGSVSTLTIQRTQQEDSAVYLCASRVLDNYGYTFGSGTRLTVV.

This clonotype was detected many times. The chain is built from TRBV20-1 and TRBJ1-5; tentatively, D is TRBD1 (5 bases). CDR1 DFQATT and CDR2 SNEGSKA come from the germline V gene (reference sequence). This CDR3 is 18 amino acids long. Trimming pared 1 base from V and 4 bases from J, leaving 23 bases between. The CDR3 loop reads CSARGLGISDSSNQPQHF. The CDR3 DNA sequence: TGCAGTGCTAGAGGTCTCGGGATCTCTGACAGCTCTAATCAGCCCCAGCATTTT.

This chain links TRBV5-1 with TRBJ2-5, with a possible D match to TRBD2 (5 bases). The CDR3 loop spans 12 amino acids. V lost 2 bases to trimming and J lost 5 bases, with 7 bases between them. Germline-derived CDR1 and CDR2 are SGHRS and YFSETQ. CDR3 DNA sequence: TGCGCCAGCAGCTTACCGGGGGAGACCCAGTACTTC. This encodes CASSLPGETQYF.

In this sample, this clonotype turned up a few times. V usage is TRBV7-3 and J usage is TRBJ2-3; the D gene is possibly TRBD1 (5 bases). Germline loops: CDR1 SGHTA, CDR2 FQGTGA. V lost 2 bases, J lost 5 bases, and 11 bases lay in between. This CDR3 contains 14 residues. For the CDR3, the DNA is TGTGCCAGCAGCTTACTGGGGCATCAAGATACGCAGTATTTT. It codes for CASSLLGHQDTQYF.

There are many counts of this clonotype. The V and J genes are TRBV20-1 and TRBJ2-1, with 9 nucleotides matching TRBD2. Per the germline V gene, CDR1 is DFQATT and CDR2 is SNEGSKA (reference sequence). Unmatched junction bases numbered 20, after V lost 5 bases and J lost 9 bases. This CDR3 region has 17 residues. CDR3 region: CSALTLGGRASVGEQFF. Written as DNA, the CDR3 is TGCAGTGCTCTGACTCTGGGCGGGAGGGCCTCTGTGGGTGAGCAGTTCTTC.

This clonotype was counted only a few times. CDR3 coding DNA: TGTGCCAGCTCACTACCGGGACAGTATAATTCACCCCTCCACTTT. This codes for CASSLPGQYNSPLHF. The chain is built from TRBV18 and TRBJ1-6; 7 bases are shared with TRBD1. Germline V lookup: CDR1 KGHSH, CDR2 LQKENI. Unmatched junction bases numbered 4, after V lost 4 bases and J lost 4 bases. The CDR3 length is 15 residues. Filled out from reference TRBV18 and TRBJ1-6, the complete variable domain reads NAGVMQNPRHLVRRRGQEARLRCSPMKGHSHVYWYRQLPEEGLKFMVYLQKENIIDESGMPKERFSAEFPKEGPSILRIQQVVRGDSAAYFCASSLPGQYNSPLHFGNGTRLTVT.

CDR3 region: CAISTGSGGTEAFF. CDR3 coding DNA: TGTGCCATCAGTACAGGGTCGGGGGGTACTGAAGCTTTCTTT. J is TRBJ1-1 and V is TRBV10-3; maybe TRBD1 (6 bases). The CDR3 has 14 amino acids. CDR1 and CDR2 (germline): ENHRY, SYGVKD. With 5 bases removed from V and 5 bases from J, the gap between germline ends came to 15 bases.

Ten or more counts support this clonotype. The chain joins TRBV5-1 to TRBJ2-1; TRBD2 agrees at 8 bases. The CDR3 is made up of 16 amino acids. Per germline, CDR1 SGHRS and CDR2 YFSETQ. Unmatched junction bases numbered 5, after V lost 3 bases and J lost 0 bases. The CDR3 DNA sequence: TGCGCCAGCAGCTCGACCGGGACTAGCTCCTACAATGAGCAGTTCTTC. Its protein product is CASSSTGTSSYNEQFF.

This clonotype occurred a few times. The chain combines TRBV18 with TRBJ2-1; 7 nucleotides align to TRBD2. The J segment lost 3 bases and the V segment lost 2 bases, leaving 1 base of the junction unmatched. Germline V gene lookup returns CDR1 KGHSH and CDR2 LQKENI. CDR3 length: 14 amino acids. As DNA, the CDR3 is TGTGCCAGCTCACCAACGGGGGGCTACAATGAGCAGTTCTTC. Protein sequence: CASSPTGGYNEQFF.

The chain links TRBV20-1 to TRBJ1-5; D is uncertain. Looked up from germline, CDR1 is DFQATT and CDR2 is SNEGSKA (reference sequence). The CDR3 runs to 13 residues. V was trimmed by 3 bases and J by 4 bases, leaving 10 bases between them. Written as DNA, the CDR3 is TGCAGTGCTAGTAGGACCTTAAATCAGCCCCAGCATTTT. Its translation is CSASRTLNQPQHF.

J is TRBJ2-7 and V is TRBV20-1; D perhaps matches TRBD2 (6 bases). CDR1 and CDR2 from the germline V gene are DFQATT and SNEGSKA (reference sequence). The CDR3 contains 15 residues. Deletions cut 2 bases from V and 0 bases from J, with 14 bases between. The CDR3 coding sequence is TGCAGTGCTAGATCAATTAGCGGCTTCTCCTACGAGCAGTACTTC. This sequence encodes CSARSISGFSYEQYF.

The rearrangement joins TRBV27 to TRBJ2-1; TRBD2 is a possible D gene (5 bases). Germline V gene data show CDR1 as MNHEY and CDR2 as SMNVEV (reference sequence). CDR3 length equals 12 residues. V lost 6 bases to trimming and J lost 9 bases, with 12 bases between them. The CDR3 spells CASSTTNTEQFF. DNA for the CDR3: TGTGCCAGCAGCACGACTAATACTGAGCAGTTCTTC.

The rearrangement uses TRBV5-1 and TRBJ2-1; 9 positions agree with TRBD2. Germline CDR1 SGHRS, CDR2 YFSETQ. J was trimmed by 5 bases and V by 5 bases; bases with no gene match: 17. The CDR3 contains 18 residues. CDR3 amino acids: CASRAQRRGLAPHNEQFF. The CDR3 DNA reads as TGCGCCAGCAGAGCCCAACGACGAGGACTAGCGCCACACAATGAGCAGTTCTTC.

With regard to this clonotype: This clone may be a read error of a much larger clone one base away. The final CDR3 position lacks the conserved phenylalanine or tryptophan, pointing to a likely read error. The CDR3 bases are TGTGCCAGCAGTCCCCCTCTCGGCGAGCAGTACTAC. Residues: CASSPPLGEQYY. The chain has TRBV12-3 or TRBV12-4 and TRBJ2-7; unclear D gene. V was trimmed by 5 bases and J by 6 bases, leaving 11 bases between them. This CDR3 is built from 12 residues.

The chain carries TRBV3-1 and TRBJ1-2; D gene unclear. Trimming took 1 base from V and 8 from J, leaving 8 bases between them. Germline V gene data show CDR1 as LGHDT and CDR2 as YNNKEL (reference sequence). The CDR3 runs to 12 residues. Here the CDR3 DNA reads TGTGCCAGCAGCCAAGGGGCGAGAGGCTACACCTTC. Translated: CASSQGARGYTF.